The 9 T cell receptor beta chains in this list originate from one sample, sequenced in a study of cytomegalovirus exposure and HLA in healthy donors. The PCR contained 60 Vbeta and 13 Jbeta primers. Sequenced by immunoSEQ multiplex PCR; TCRdb stores in-frame clones only, minus some. The sample holds 150,000 to 200,000 clones, roughly 87% seen once. Sequencing was carried out using PBMCs. The receptor source for this set is a man in his fifties or sixties in good health and CMV-seronegative.

The J gene is TRBJ1-1, the V gene TRBV19, with D uncertain. The CDR3 length is 15 residues. The V gene lost 0 bases and the J gene lost 0 bases, with 8 bases spanning the gap. CDR1 and CDR2 from the germline V gene are LNHDA and SQIVND (reference sequence). CDR3 DNA: TGTGCCAGTAGTATAGATTTTTACATGAACACTGAAGCTTTCTTT. Its protein is CASSIDFYMNTEAFF.

The V and J genes are TRBV7-2 and TRBJ2-5; TRBD2 aligns across 10 bases. V dropped 6 bases and J dropped 4; count of bases not matched to a gene: 8. Germline-derived CDR1 and CDR2 are SGHTA and FQGNSA. This CDR3 contains 15 residues. The CDR3 DNA reads as TGTGCCAGCAGAATAACTAGCGGGGTCCGAGAGACCCAGTACTTC. Residues: CASRITSGVRETQYF.

This clone appeared once. This chain joins TRBV5-6 and TRBJ2-5; no clear D. V was shortened by 4 bases and J by 2 bases, with 15 bases between the two germline ends. Germline assignment: CDR1 SGHDT and CDR2 YYEEEE. This CDR3 comprises 15 residues. CDR3 nucleotides: TGTGCCAGCAGCCCTACGTCGGGTGTGCAAGAGACCCAGTACTTC. Translation: CASSPTSGVQETQYF.

V usage is TRBV18 and J usage is TRBJ2-7; 10 nucleotides match TRBD2. Per germline, CDR1 KGHSH and CDR2 LQKENI. The CDR3 has 17 amino acids. The V segment lost 2 bases and the J segment 5 bases; nucleotides outside the gene matches: 12. CDR3 in DNA: TGTGCCAGCTCACCAGTCACAACTAGCGGGGCGAACGACGAGCAGTACTTC. Its translation is CASSPVTTSGANDEQYF.

This chain links TRBV6-1 with TRBJ2-5; 7 nucleotides agree with TRBD2. The CDR3 loop spans 14 amino acids. The junction had 5 bases not matched to a gene; V was cut back by 5 bases and J by 2 bases. The germline CDR1 and CDR2 sequences are MNHNS and SASEGT. The CDR3 region has the DNA TGTGCCAGCAGTAGGGACTACTCGCAAGAGACCCAGTACTTC. It encodes CASSRDYSQETQYF.

The V gene is TRBV19, the J gene TRBJ2-1, with 13 bases lining up with TRBD2. V shed 4 bases, J shed 1 base, and the junction held 4 bases outside the gene matches. The germline V gene encodes CDR1 LNHDA and CDR2 SQIVND (reference sequence). The CDR3 has 17 amino acids. CDR3 bases: TGTGCCAGTAGTACCAGGACTAGCGGGAGTTCCTACAATGAGCAGTTCTTC. This translates into CASSTRTSGSSYNEQFF.

The gene calls are TRBV10-3 and TRBJ1-6; the match to TRBD1 covers 9 bases. V trimming: 2 bases; J trimming: 10 bases; junction bases outside the gene matches: 3. CDR3 size: 14 residues. The germline gives CDR1 ENHRY, CDR2 SYGVKD. As DNA, the CDR3 is TGTGCCATCAGTGAGGACAGGGGGAAATCACCCCTCCACTTT. Its protein is CAISEDRGKSPLHF.

A remark on this clone: One end of the junction does not line up with germline, which may come from a read error. The chain employs TRBV7-9 and TRBJ1-6; D is ambiguous. The length of the CDR3 is 14 residues. CDR1 is SEHNR, CDR2 FQNEAQ, per germline (reference sequence). The CDR3 here is CSSSLADINSPLHF. The CDR3 DNA follows: TGTTCCAGCAGCTTGGCCGATATTAATTCACCCCTCCACTTT.

The chain uses TRBV27 and TRBJ2-3, with 10 nucleotides matching TRBD2. V was clipped by 0 bases and J by 1 base; unmatched bases: 10. Looked up from germline, CDR1 is MNHEY and CDR2 is SMNVEV (reference sequence). The CDR3 spans 19 residues. The CDR3 region is CASSLSLSGRAWGTDTQYF. The DNA for the CDR3 is TGTGCCAGCAGTTTATCGTTGAGCGGGAGGGCCTGGGGCACAGATACGCAGTATTTT.